This T cell receptor (beta chain) is from a study of control samples from healthy donors and cancer patients. The CDR3 contains 11 residues. Trimming took 8 bases from V and 2 from J, leaving 7 bases between them. Germline V gives CDR1 MNHEY, CDR2 SVGAGI. Produced via immunoSEQ multiplex PCR; TCRdb's table is partial and in-frame only. The top ten clones hold approximately 20% of a sample with approximately 97,000 clones, about 82% of them seen once. Sequencing was performed on blood. This TCR was sampled from a man between 25 and 39 years old in good health. This chain links TRBV6-5 with TRBJ2-7; D gene ambiguous. The CDR3 coding sequence is TGTGCCAGCCGGGCAGCCTACGAGCAGTACTTC. Protein sequence: CASRAAYEQYF.